A single sample gave rise to the 30 T cell receptor beta chains below, sequenced in a study of T cell repertoires in cytomegalovirus infection (dated by TCRdb to the late 2010s). The intended sense of this specimen's treatment or condition label: in vitro stimulation with specific CMV peptide epitopes to enrich CMV-specific T cells. TCRdb names Illumina HiSeq 1500 as the instrument used. Starting from the raw public reads, TCRdb applied fastp trimming at Q25, assembled clones with MiXCR and retained in-frame beta chains. Rows are unified per CDR3 protein, each entry keeping the most common DNA and genes. The sample yields about 570,000 distinct CDR3 sequences; 40% were counted once. Of the sample, 40% to 60% is held by the ten largest clones. The antigens of these receptors remain unknown. Sequencing used cultured PBMCs, obtained from culture after CMV antigen stimulation. These receptor sequences come from a human donor in good health (CMV status not recorded). Some clones in this sample may be carry-over from other donors' samples.

This clonotype showed up many times. The chain has TRBV7-2 and TRBJ2-3; 7 nucleotides line up with TRBD1. CDR3 length: 13 amino acids. V gave up 4 bases and J gave up 9 bases; unmatched junction bases: 7. CDR1 is SGHTA, CDR2 FQGNSA, per germline. CDR3 amino acids: CASSSEGRGTQYF. The CDR3 DNA sequence: TGTGCCAGCAGCTCTGAGGGCAGGGGGACGCAGTATTTT.

The chain carries TRBV12-3 or TRBV12-4 and TRBJ2-1; either TRBD1 or TRBD2 may supply D (5 bases each). Deletions cut 5 bases from V and 10 bases from J, with 12 bases between. This CDR3 has 12 residues. The CDR3 region is CASSPGTEEQFF. The CDR3, as DNA: TGTGCCAGCAGTCCCGGGACCGAGGAGCAGTTCTTC.

The chain joins TRBV24-1 to TRBJ1-2; 8 positions match TRBD1. This CDR3 region has 13 residues. With 4 bases clipped from V and 5 bases from J, the junction kept 2 bases outside the gene matches. Germline CDR1 reads KGHDR; CDR2 reads SFDVKD. The CDR3 here is CATSDDRGYGYTF. For the CDR3, the DNA is TGTGCCACCAGTGACGACAGGGGATATGGCTACACCTTC.

The chain couples TRBV4-3 to TRBJ1-5; D unresolved. This CDR3 has 14 residues. CDR1 is LGHNA and CDR2 is YSLEER in the germline V gene. V was cut by 1 base and J by 0 bases, with 4 bases left in between. Written as DNA, the CDR3 is TGCGCCAGCAGCCAAGGCCTTAGCAATCAGCCCCAGCATTTT. This translates into CASSQGLSNQPQHF.

The DNA for the CDR3 is TGTGCCACCAGCAGCACTTATGAGCAGTTCTTC. This translates into CATSSTYEQFF. The rearrangement links TRBV15 to TRBJ2-1; D is undetermined. Germline V CDR1 and CDR2: LNHNV, YYDKDF (reference sequence). The CDR3 runs 11 residues. V was trimmed by 3 bases and J by 8 bases, leaving 5 bases between them.

The chain uses TRBV2 and TRBJ1-5, with D possibly TRBD1 on 6 matching bases. The CDR3 is 14 residues long. From germline, CDR1 is SNHLY and CDR2 FYNNEI. Between the trimmed V and J ends, which lost 4 bases and 2 bases, there was a span of 9 bases. CDR3 residues: CASSGGAGNQPQHF. The CDR3 DNA reads as TGTGCCAGCAGTGGGGGGGCTGGCAATCAGCCCCAGCATTTT.

The V gene is TRBV12-3 or TRBV12-4, the J gene TRBJ2-3; D is perhaps TRBD2 (6 bases). Trimming cost V 6 bases and J 1 base, with 11 bases left between them. This CDR3 is 14 amino acids long. The chain's CDR3 is CASSNSGGTDTQYF. The CDR3 DNA sequence: TGTGCCAGCAGCAATAGCGGTGGCACAGATACGCAGTATTTT.

J is TRBJ1-5 and V is TRBV12-3 or TRBV12-4; D unclear. Trimming took 2 bases from V and 6 from J, leaving 8 bases between them. The CDR3 loop spans 13 amino acids. As DNA, the CDR3 is TGTGCCAGCAGTTTAAGGTCGCCTCAGCCCCAGCATTTT. It encodes CASSLRSPQPQHF.

V gene TRBV27 combines with J gene TRBJ1-6; weak D call: TRBD1 (5 bases). The V gene's germline CDR1 is MNHEY and CDR2 SMNVEV (reference sequence). This CDR3 has 14 residues. Trimming left V 5 bases short and J 14 bases short, with 19 bases between. CDR3 amino acids: CASSPRDGGQTLHF. The CDR3 DNA is TGTGCCAGCAGTCCCCGGGACGGCGGTCAGACCCTCCACTTT.

This clonotype was observed a handful of times. This sequence joins TRBV6-1 and TRBJ2-2; TRBD2 might be the D (7 bases). The length of the CDR3 is 14 residues. The ends were cut back, 8 bases at V and 4 bases at J, with 14 bases in the middle. Germline values: CDR1 MNHNS, CDR2 SASEGT. The DNA of the CDR3 is TGTGCCAGCTGTATCGGGGGGCCCACCGGGGAGCTGTTTTTT. Translation: CASCIGGPTGELFF.

As to this clonotype: At one end, the junction sequence differs from germline, possibly due to a read error. The CDR3: CASSMNLVASF. CDR3 in DNA: TGTGCCAGTAGTATGAACCTCGTGGCGTCGTTT. The genes are TRBV19 and TRBJ1-1; no reliable D call. Germline values: CDR1 LNHDA, CDR2 SQIVND (reference sequence). The CDR3 sequence is 11 residues long.

This clonotype was seen more than once but under ten times. The chain carries TRBV27 and TRBJ1-5; D may be TRBD1 (5 bases). Germline CDR1 and CDR2: MNHEY and SMNVEV (reference sequence). CDR3 length: 14 amino acids. Trimming cost V 6 bases and J 5 bases, with 14 bases left between them. CDR3 residues: CASSSSRVHQPQHF. The CDR3 bases are TGTGCCAGCAGCTCTTCCAGGGTCCATCAGCCCCAGCATTTT.

V usage is TRBV2 and J usage is TRBJ2-3; 8 nucleotides match TRBD2. Trimming cost V 6 bases and J 3 bases; bases outside gene matches: 8. The CDR3 is made up of 15 amino acids. CDR1 SNHLY and CDR2 FYNNEI come from the germline V gene. The CDR3 region has the DNA TGTGCCAGCAGGCCGGACAGCGGGGGAACAGATACGCAGTATTTT. Protein: CASRPDSGGTDTQYF.

The rearrangement links TRBV4-1 to TRBJ1-2; D might be TRBD1 (6 bases). The CDR3 spans 15 residues. In germline, CDR1 is MGHRA, CDR2 YSYEKL. V was cut by 3 bases and J by 2 bases, with 13 bases left in between. CDR3 amino acids: CASSQSGTGNYGYTF. The CDR3 DNA reads as TGCGCCAGCAGCCAGTCCGGAACAGGGAACTATGGCTACACCTTC.

The V and J genes are TRBV7-2 and TRBJ2-4; no definite D call. The CDR3 covers 19 residues. The V gene's germline CDR1 is SGHTA and CDR2 FQGNSA. V lost 4 bases and J lost 0, with 22 bases in between. The CDR3 protein is CASSSPRFYFRGAKNIQYF. CDR3 nucleotide sequence: TGTGCCAGCAGCTCCCCCCGGTTTTACTTTCGCGGAGCCAAAAACATTCAGTACTTC.

The chain couples TRBV19 to TRBJ1-5, with D tentatively TRBD1 (5 bases). The germline V and J ends were trimmed by 5 bases and 10 bases, with 18 bases remaining between them. CDR3 length: 14 amino acids. CDR1 LNHDA and CDR2 SQIVND come from the germline V gene (reference sequence). Here the CDR3 DNA reads TGTGCCAGTAGTGGTGAGCAGGGCTATGGACCCCAGCATTTT. It is translated as CASSGEQGYGPQHF.

The rearrangement joins TRBV7-8 to TRBJ1-2, with TRBD1 as a possible D gene (5 bases). CDR1 is SGHVS and CDR2 is FQNEAQ in the germline V gene. V lost 2 bases to trimming and J lost 3 bases, with 13 bases between them. CDR3 length equals 15 residues. The CDR3 loop is CASSLQGFQDYGYTF. The CDR3 nucleotides are TGTGCCAGCAGCTTACAGGGTTTTCAAGACTATGGCTACACCTTC.

This chain connects TRBV4-2 to TRBJ2-5, with 10 positions matching TRBD2. Losses at the gene ends were 1 base for V and 3 bases for J; bases not matched to a gene: 5. Germline V gene lookup returns CDR1 LGHNA and CDR2 YNFKEQ. This CDR3 has 16 residues. In nucleotides, the CDR3 is TGTGCCAGCAGCCAAGGGGCTACTAGCGGGGAAGAGACCCAGTACTTC. Translated, it gives CASSQGATSGEETQYF.

The chain links TRBV6-2 or TRBV6-3 to TRBJ2-4; D is perhaps TRBD2 (5 bases). This CDR3 contains 16 residues. V was cut by 6 bases and J by 1 base, with 16 bases left in between. Looked up from germline, CDR1 is MNHEY and CDR2 is SVGEGT. As DNA, the CDR3 is TGTGCCAGCAGCCGCGGGCTCCCCGGGGCCAAAAACATTCAGTACTTC. Translation: CASSRGLPGAKNIQYF.

This clonotype has just a few counts. This chain connects TRBV7-2 to TRBJ1-2; TRBD1 matches 9 bases. After removal of 2 bases from V and 8 bases from J, the junction contained 12 bases not matched to a gene. The CDR3 is 16 amino acids. The V gene's germline CDR1 is SGHTA and CDR2 FQGNSA. CDR3 DNA: TGTGCCAGCAGCTTACGGGACAGGGTGTCTTTCGAGGGCTACACCTTC. Residues: CASSLRDRVSFEGYTF.

This clonotype was counted between two and nine times. The chain uses TRBV5-1 and TRBJ2-2; tentatively, D is TRBD1 or TRBD2 (5 bases each). Germline V CDR1 and CDR2: SGHRS, YFSETQ. There are 16 residues in the CDR3. V was clipped by 2 bases and J by 5 bases, with 16 bases between them. CDR3 in DNA: TGCGCCAGCAGCTTCACCCCGGGACCCATTACCGGGGAGCTGTTTTTT. Translating it yields CASSFTPGPITGELFF.

The CDR3 DNA follows: TGTGCCAGTAGCCGGACTAGCTCCAAAGAGACCCAGTACTTC. Translating it yields CASSRTSSKETQYF. The chain combines TRBV19 with TRBJ2-5, with 8 bases aligning to TRBD2. This CDR3 spans 14 amino acids. The V gene's germline CDR1 is LNHDA and CDR2 SQIVND (reference sequence). V lost 6 bases, J lost 3 bases, and 6 bases stayed unmatched.

Only a few counts were recorded for this clonotype. The chain carries TRBV6-1 and TRBJ2-7, with D possibly called TRBD1 or TRBD2 (5 bases each). The V and J ends lost 1 base and 6 bases respectively, with 16 bases between them. The CDR3 is made up of 15 amino acids. Germline V lookup: CDR1 MNHNS, CDR2 SASEGT. CDR3 sequence reads: CASSEVGTQGPEQYF. The CDR3 bases are TGTGCCAGCAGTGAAGTAGGGACGCAGGGACCCGAGCAGTACTTC.

The chain has TRBV4-3 and TRBJ1-3, with D possibly being TRBD1 (5 bases). Trimming pared 4 bases from V and 2 bases from J, leaving 12 bases between. Germline V gives CDR1 LGHNA, CDR2 YSLEER. This CDR3 has 15 amino acids. The CDR3 coding sequence is TGCGCCAGCAGCCCCTATATAGGGGCTGGAAACACCATATATTTT. This sequence encodes CASSPYIGAGNTIYF.

The chain joins TRBV15 to TRBJ2-7, with 10 positions matching TRBD2. Germline assignment: CDR1 LNHNV and CDR2 YYDKDF (reference sequence). The CDR3 length is 16 residues. Trimming cost V 5 bases and J 2 bases; bases outside gene matches: 9. CDR3 loop: CATSEGLLAGAYEQYF. The CDR3 DNA reads as TGTGCCACCAGCGAAGGGCTGCTAGCGGGAGCCTACGAGCAGTACTTC.

This sequence joins TRBV7-9 and TRBJ2-7; tentative D call: TRBD1 (6 bases). Germline CDR1 is SEHNR and CDR2 is FQNEAQ (reference sequence). CDR3 length equals 14 residues. Trimming stripped 5 bases from V and 3 bases from J, with 14 bases between. The CDR3 nucleotides are TGTGCCAGCAGCCAACGGACAGATTTCTACGAGCAGTACTTC. Its protein product is CASSQRTDFYEQYF.

This clonotype was counted only a few times. In DNA, the CDR3 is TGTGCCAGCAGTGCCATGACAGGGGCCTACGAGCAGTACTTC. Its translation: CASSAMTGAYEQYF. This chain links TRBV6-2 or TRBV6-3 with TRBJ2-7; 8 positions agree with TRBD1. CDR3 length: 14 residues. V was pared by 5 bases and J by 2 bases, with 5 bases of the junction left unmatched. Germline values: CDR1 MNHEY, CDR2 SVGEGT.

This clonotype was picked up a small number of times. The V and J genes are TRBV12-3 or TRBV12-4 and TRBJ2-7; D gene uncertain. Trimming cost V 5 bases and J 0 bases, with 23 bases left between them. This CDR3 has 18 amino acids. The CDR3 loop is CASSPYVGRLVPSYEQYF. The CDR3 DNA sequence: TGTGCCAGCAGTCCTTACGTAGGTCGGCTAGTGCCCTCCTACGAGCAGTACTTC.

This clonotype occurred once. The rearrangement links TRBV3-1 to TRBJ1-1; possibly TRBD1 for D (6 bases). This CDR3 comprises 15 residues. Germline lookup yields CDR1 LGHDT and CDR2 YNNKEL (reference sequence). V lost 4 bases and J lost 1, with 13 bases in between. CDR3 protein: CASSRPGASNTEAFF. CDR3 DNA: TGTGCCAGCAGCCGACCAGGGGCGTCGAACACTGAAGCTTTCTTT.

This chain joins TRBV7-8 and TRBJ2-7, with a possible D match to TRBD2 (5 bases). V gave up 1 base and J gave up 6 bases, with 16 bases separating them. This CDR3 region has 15 residues. CDR1 is SGHVS, CDR2 FQNEAQ, per germline. The CDR3 here is CASSLVVPGFSEQYF. CDR3 nucleotides: TGTGCCAGCAGCTTAGTAGTTCCGGGATTCTCCGAGCAGTACTTC.